One sample yielded the 8 T cell receptor beta chains listed below, sequenced in a study of tissue T cells after allogeneic stem cell transplantation (dated by TCRdb to between 2021 and 2024). This specimen's time point label, interpreted: human tissue collected at research (rapid) autopsy. Libraries were built with the immunoSEQ multiplex PCR assay. This immuneACCESS table, as held by TCRdb, lists in-frame sequences with V and J called but not all clones. Of the missing ones, under half trace to an unresolved V gene in checked studies; the others have no known cause. The table for this sample lists just over 9,500 clones; approximately 64% of them were counted only once. The ten largest clonotypes hold 9.2% of the sample. This sample comprised tissue from the ileum, obtained at autopsy. All receptors derive from a woman between 18 and 55 years old with breast cancer.

The rearrangement uses TRBV9 and TRBJ2-7, with D tentatively TRBD2 (6 bases). Germline lookup yields CDR1 SGDLS and CDR2 YYNGEE. V shed 0 bases and J shed 9 bases, with 16 bases lying between them. The CDR3 sequence is 14 residues long. As DNA, the CDR3 is TGTGCCAGCAGCGTAGGGGATGGGGACTCGGGGCAGTACTTC. Translating it yields CASSVGDGDSGQYF.

The gene calls are TRBV30 and TRBJ2-1; TRBD2 matches 9 bases. The CDR3 sequence is 19 residues long. CDR1 is GTSNPN, CDR2 SVGIG, per germline (reference sequence). V was pared by 0 bases and J by 0 bases, with 12 bases of the junction left unmatched. CDR3 nucleotide sequence: TGTGCCTGGAGTGTAAACCGGTATAGCGGGAGCGGCTCCTACAATGAGCAGTTCTTC. Encoded protein: CAWSVNRYSGSGSYNEQFF.

The CDR3 loop reads CASSQDWGEQFF. The CDR3 DNA reads as TGCGCCAGCAGCCAAGATTGGGGGGAGCAGTTCTTC. This rearrangement joins TRBV4-1 to TRBJ2-1; D is perhaps TRBD1 or TRBD2 (5 bases each). CDR1 and CDR2 from the germline V gene are MGHRA and YSYEKL. Trimming pared 0 bases from V and 10 bases from J, leaving 7 bases between. CDR3 size: 12 residues.

This clone was seen a single time. This chain uses TRBV30 with TRBJ2-1; D is undetermined. The ends were cut back, 2 bases at V and 3 bases at J, with 11 bases in the middle. The length of the CDR3 is 14 residues. Germline V gene sequence: CDR1 GTSNPN, CDR2 SVGIG (reference sequence). The DNA for the CDR3 is TGTGCCTGGAGTAGGAGCAGGTACTACAATGAGCAGTTCTTC. As protein: CAWSRSRYYNEQFF.

The CDR3: CASSPAGGRASEQYF. As DNA, the CDR3 is TGTGCCAGCAGCCCCGCCGGCGGGAGGGCCAGCGAGCAGTACTTC. The rearrangement joins TRBV7-9 to TRBJ2-7; 9 nucleotides line up with TRBD2. J lost 6 bases, V lost 5 bases, and 11 bases had no gene match. The CDR3 sequence is 15 residues long. CDR1 and CDR2 from the germline V gene are SEHNR and FQNEAQ (reference sequence).

CDR3 bases: TGTGCCATCAGTGAGACGACTCCTGGGACAGCTACAGATACGCAGTATTTT. It yields the protein CAISETTPGTATDTQYF. V usage is TRBV10-3 and J usage is TRBJ2-3; TRBD1 agrees at 7 bases. The CDR3 is 17 amino acids. CDR1 and CDR2 (germline): ENHRY, SYGVKD. Trimming took 2 bases from V and 3 from J; bases not matched to a gene: 11.

The sample holds one count of this clone. Distinct nucleotide sequences in the sample also encode this CDR3. The rearrangement links TRBV11-3 to TRBJ2-3; 15 bases agree with TRBD2. Germline CDR1 is SGHNT and CDR2 is YENEEA. The CDR3 sequence is 16 residues long. V lost 5 bases to trimming and J lost 3 bases; unmatched junction nucleotides: 3. The CDR3 here is CASSLGTSGRTDTQYF. The CDR3 DNA reads as TGTGCCAGCAGCCTAGGGACTAGCGGGAGGACAGATACGCAGTATTTT.

This clone has just one count. The J gene is TRBJ2-3, the V gene TRBV21-1; the listed D gene, TRBD2, was not tested against the DNA. TRBV21-1 represents a pseudogene. CDR3 size: 17 residues. Here the CDR3 DNA reads TGTGCCAGCAGCATAACCGGGAGACACGGCTCCACAGATACGCAGTATTTT. Protein product: CASSITGRHGSTDTQYF.